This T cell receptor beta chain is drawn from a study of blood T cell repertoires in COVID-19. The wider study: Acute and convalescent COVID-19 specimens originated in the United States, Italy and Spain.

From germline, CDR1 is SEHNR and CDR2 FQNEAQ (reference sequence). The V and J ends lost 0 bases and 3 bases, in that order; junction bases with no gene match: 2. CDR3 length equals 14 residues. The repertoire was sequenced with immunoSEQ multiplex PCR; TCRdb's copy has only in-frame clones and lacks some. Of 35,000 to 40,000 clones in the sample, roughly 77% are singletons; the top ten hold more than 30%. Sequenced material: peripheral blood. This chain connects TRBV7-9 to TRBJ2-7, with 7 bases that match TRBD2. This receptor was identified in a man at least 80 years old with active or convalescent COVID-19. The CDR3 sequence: CASSLAGGSYEQYF. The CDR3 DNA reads TGTGCCAGCAGCTTAGCGGGGGGGAGCTACGAGCAGTACTTC. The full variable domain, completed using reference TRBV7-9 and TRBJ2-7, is DTGVSQNPRHKITKRGQNVTFRCDPISEHNRLYWYRQTLGQGPEFLTYFQNEAQLEKSRLLSDRFSAERPKGSFSTLEIQRTEQGDSAMYLCASSLAGGSYEQYFGPGTRLTVT.